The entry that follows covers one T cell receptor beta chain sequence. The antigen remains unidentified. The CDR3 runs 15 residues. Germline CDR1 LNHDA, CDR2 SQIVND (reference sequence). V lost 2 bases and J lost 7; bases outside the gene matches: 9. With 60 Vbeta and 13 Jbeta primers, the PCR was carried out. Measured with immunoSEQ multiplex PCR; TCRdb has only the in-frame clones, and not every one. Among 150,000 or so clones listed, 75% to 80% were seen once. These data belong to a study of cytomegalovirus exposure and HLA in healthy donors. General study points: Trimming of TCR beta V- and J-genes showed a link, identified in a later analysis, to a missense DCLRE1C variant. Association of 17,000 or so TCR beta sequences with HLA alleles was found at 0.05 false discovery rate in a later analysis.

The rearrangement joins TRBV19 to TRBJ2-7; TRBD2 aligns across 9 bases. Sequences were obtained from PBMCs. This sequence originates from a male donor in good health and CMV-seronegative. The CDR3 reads CASSILAGGPGEQYF. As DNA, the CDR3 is TGTGCCAGTAGTATACTGGCGGGAGGGCCGGGTGAGCAGTACTTC.